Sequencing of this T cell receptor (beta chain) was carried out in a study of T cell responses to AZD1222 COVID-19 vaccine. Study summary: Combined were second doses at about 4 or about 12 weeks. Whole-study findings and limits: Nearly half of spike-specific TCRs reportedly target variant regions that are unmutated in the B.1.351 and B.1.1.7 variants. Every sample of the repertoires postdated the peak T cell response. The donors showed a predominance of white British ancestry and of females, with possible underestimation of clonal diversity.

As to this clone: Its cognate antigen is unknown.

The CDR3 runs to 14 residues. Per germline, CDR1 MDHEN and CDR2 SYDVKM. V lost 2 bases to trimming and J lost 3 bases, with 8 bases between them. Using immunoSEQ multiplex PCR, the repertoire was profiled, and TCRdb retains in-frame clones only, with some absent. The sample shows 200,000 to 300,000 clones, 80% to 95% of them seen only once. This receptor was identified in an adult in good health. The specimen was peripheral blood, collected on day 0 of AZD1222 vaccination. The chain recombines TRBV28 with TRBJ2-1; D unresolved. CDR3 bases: TGTGCCAGCAGTTTAGAACCGTTCTACAATGAGCAGTTCTTC. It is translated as CASSLEPFYNEQFF.